The 24 T cell receptor beta chains below were found in one sample sequenced in a study of blood T cell repertoires in COVID-19. Some clones are missing from TCRdb's copy, which holds only in-frame ones; the method was immunoSEQ multiplex PCR. The table shows under 80,000 clones, with over 75% occurring only once. Sequencing was performed on peripheral blood. The receptors were sampled from a man aged 55 to 70 with acute or convalescent COVID-19.

The chain uses TRBV6-2 or TRBV6-3 and TRBJ2-7, with D possibly TRBD1 on 6 matching bases. The CDR3 contains 15 residues. The V and J ends lost 2 bases and 2 bases respectively, with 13 bases between them. In germline, CDR1 is MNHEY, CDR2 SVGEGT. The CDR3 region is CASSYPLTGTYEQYF. The DNA of the CDR3 is TGTGCCAGCAGTTACCCCTTGACAGGTACCTACGAGCAGTACTTC.

The chain employs TRBV5-1 and TRBJ2-2; D is perhaps TRBD1 (6 bases). The CDR3 is 14 residues long. V was clipped by 4 bases and J by 6 bases, with 13 bases between them. CDR1 and CDR2 (germline): SGHRS, YFSETQ. The CDR3 region is CASSGGNGAGELFF. In DNA, the CDR3 is TGCGCCAGCAGCGGGGGCAACGGGGCCGGGGAGCTGTTTTTT. Drawing the rest from reference TRBV5-1 and TRBJ2-2, the complete variable domain is KAGVTQTPRYLIKTRGQQVTLSCSPISGHRSVSWYQQTPGQGLQFLFEYFSETQRNKGNFPGRFSGRQFSNSRSEMNVSTLELGDSALYLCASSGGNGAGELFFGEGSRLTVL.

Worth noting for this clone: Compared with germline, one end of the junction differs, possibly owing to a read error. The V and J genes are TRBV7-9 and TRBJ1-2, with 9 nucleotides matching TRBD1. Germline V gives CDR1 SEHNR, CDR2 FQNEAQ (reference sequence). CDR3 length: 15 residues. The CDR3 region is CASSSTATGGAKFLF. The DNA of the CDR3 is TGTGCCAGCAGCTCAACCGCAACAGGGGGCGCAAAGTTCCTGTTC.

The V and J genes are TRBV6-5 and TRBJ1-3, with a tentative D call TRBD1 (5 bases). The CDR3 spans 15 residues. Germline V gene sequence: CDR1 MNHEY, CDR2 SVGAGI. Trimming removed 6 bases at V and 2 bases at J, with 14 bases between. CDR3 amino acids: CASRPPGAAGNTIYF. The CDR3 DNA follows: TGTGCCAGCAGGCCCCCTGGGGCGGCTGGAAACACCATATATTTT.

The chain couples TRBV20-1 to TRBJ2-1, with a weak D call TRBD2 (6 bases). V was clipped by 3 bases and J by 5 bases, with 17 bases between them. The CDR3 has 15 amino acids. Germline CDR1 reads DFQATT; CDR2 reads SNEGSKA (reference sequence). CDR3 region: CSASPVGREDNEQFF. The CDR3 coding sequence is TGCAGTGCTAGTCCCGTAGGAAGGGAGGACAATGAGCAGTTCTTC.

The chain joins TRBV2 to TRBJ1-5, with D hard to call. The CDR3 is made up of 14 amino acids. The germline gives CDR1 SNHLY, CDR2 FYNNEI. Trimming stripped 6 bases from V and 2 bases from J, with 11 bases between. CDR3 DNA: TGTGCCAGCAGCCAATCGGCGGGCAATCAGCCCCAGCATTTT. It encodes CASSQSAGNQPQHF. Complete variable domain (other parts from reference TRBV2 and TRBJ1-5): EPEVTQTPSHQVTQMGQEVILRCVPISNHLYFYWYRQILGQKVEFLVSFYNNEISEKSEIFDDQFSVERPDGSNFTLKIRSTKLEDSAMYFCASSQSAGNQPQHFGDGTRLSIL.

The chain joins TRBV15 to TRBJ2-5; D may be TRBD1 (6 bases). Trimming pared 5 bases from V and 4 bases from J, leaving 14 bases between. From germline, CDR1 is LNHNV and CDR2 YYDKDF (reference sequence). The CDR3 length is 14 residues. The CDR3 reads CATSPRTARETQYF. CDR3 nucleotide sequence: TGTGCCACCAGCCCACGGACAGCACGAGAGACCCAGTACTTC. Together with reference TRBV15 and TRBJ2-5, the CDR3 gives the full variable domain: DAMVIQNPRYQVTQFGKPVTLSCSQTLNHNVMYWYQQKSSQAPKLLFHYYDKDFNNEADTPDNFQSRRPNTSFCFLDIRSPGLGDTAMYLCATSPRTARETQYFGPGTRLLVL.

This chain uses TRBV5-1 with TRBJ1-1; a weak D match, TRBD1 (6 bases). The CDR3 totals 16 residues. Germline V gene data show CDR1 as SGHRS and CDR2 as YFSETQ. V shed 4 bases and J shed 5 bases, with 21 bases lying between them. CDR3 nucleotide sequence: TGCGCCAGCAGCCTCGAGTCGGTCGGGGGGCTGACTGAAGCTTTCTTT. Amino acid sequence: CASSLESVGGLTEAFF.

The chain couples TRBV4-1 to TRBJ2-1; the match to TRBD1 covers 7 bases. V shed 2 bases and J 11 bases; nucleotides not matched to a gene: 6. CDR3 length: 13 amino acids. CDR1 is MGHRA and CDR2 is YSYEKL in the germline V gene. CDR3 in amino acids: CASSQLTGNQQFF. The DNA of the CDR3 is TGCGCCAGCAGCCAACTGACAGGGAATCAGCAGTTCTTC.

The chain couples TRBV14 to TRBJ1-2; no clear D gene. CDR1 and CDR2 from the germline V gene are SGHDN and FVKESK. The CDR3 has 13 residues. V dropped 6 bases and J dropped 2 bases, with 10 bases sitting between them. This CDR3 reads CASSQYQNYGYTF. The DNA of the CDR3 is TGTGCCAGCAGTCAATACCAGAACTATGGCTACACCTTC.

Turning to this clone: In the same sample, other DNA sequences code for this CDR3. This chain links TRBV3-1 (or the pseudogene TRBV3-2) with TRBJ1-1; D call uncertain. Germline CDR1 and CDR2: LGHDT and YNNKEL (reference sequence). The CDR3 sequence is 14 residues long. Trimming removed 1 base from V and 0 bases from J, with 6 bases in between. The CDR3 loop is CASSQGTVNTEAFF. CDR3 DNA sequence: TGTGCCAGCAGCCAAGGTACAGTGAACACTGAAGCTTTCTTT.

The V and J genes are TRBV6-2 or TRBV6-3 and TRBJ2-3, with TRBD1 identical over 10 bases. This CDR3 region has 16 residues. Germline CDR1 and CDR2: MNHEY and SVGEGT. With 5 bases clipped from V and 4 bases from J, the junction kept 9 bases outside the gene matches. The CDR3 loop reads CASSVGTGVLADTQYF. In DNA form, the CDR3 reads TGTGCCAGCAGTGTCGGGACAGGGGTTCTCGCAGATACGCAGTATTTT.

This clone has only one observation. The chain uses TRBV7-2 and TRBJ2-1; 7 bases are shared with TRBD1. With V trimmed by 3 bases and J by 2 bases, 4 bases remained unmatched. The germline gives CDR1 SGHTA, CDR2 FQGNSA. The CDR3 has 15 amino acids. CDR3: CASSFGTAAYNEQFF. CDR3 DNA: TGTGCCAGCAGCTTTGGGACAGCTGCCTACAATGAGCAGTTCTTC.

This clone was recorded only once. The gene calls are TRBV5-1 and TRBJ1-4; TRBD1 might be the D (6 bases). This CDR3 has 14 amino acids. Germline-derived CDR1 and CDR2 are SGHRS and YFSETQ. Trimming pared 2 bases from V and 5 bases from J, leaving 10 bases between. CDR3 bases: TGCGCCAGCAGCTTTGACAGGCCCAATGAAAAACTGTTTTTT. It yields the protein CASSFDRPNEKLFF.

The chain links TRBV2 to TRBJ2-2; D might be TRBD2 (6 bases). V was shortened by 6 bases and J by 0 bases, with 14 bases between the two germline ends. CDR1 is SNHLY, CDR2 FYNNEI, per germline. The CDR3 is made up of 16 amino acids. In DNA, the CDR3 is TGTGCCAGCAGGTCCGGGAGATATGCGAACACCGGGGAGCTGTTTTTT. Its protein product is CASRSGRYANTGELFF.

The chain recombines TRBV29-1 with TRBJ1-2, with no clear D. The CDR3 spans 12 residues. Germline loops: CDR1 SQVTM, CDR2 ANQGSEA. V was clipped by 4 bases and J by 7 bases, with 13 bases between them. In nucleotides, the CDR3 is TGCAGCGTTGGGGGAGAACCTTTTGGCTACACCTTC. Encoded protein: CSVGGEPFGYTF.

This chain links TRBV7-8 with TRBJ1-6, with TRBD1 matching 9 bases. The CDR3 totals 15 residues. Germline CDR1 SGHVS, CDR2 FQNEAQ. V dropped 5 bases and J dropped 9; count of bases not matched to a gene: 8. CDR3 protein: CASSHGDRVISPLHF. CDR3 sequence (DNA): TGTGCCAGCAGCCATGGGGACAGGGTCATTTCACCCCTCCACTTT.

The rearrangement links TRBV2 to TRBJ1-2; tentative D call: TRBD1 (5 bases). V lost 8 bases and J lost 0, with 10 bases in between. There are 13 residues in the CDR3. CDR1 SNHLY and CDR2 FYNNEI come from the germline V gene. In nucleotides, the CDR3 is TGTGCCAGCTCGACAGACACTAACTATGGCTACACCTTC. Translating it yields CASSTDTNYGYTF.

The rearrangement joins TRBV18 to TRBJ2-1; tentatively, D is TRBD1 (6 bases). The CDR3 is made up of 14 amino acids. Germline lookup yields CDR1 KGHSH and CDR2 LQKENI. V lost 6 bases and J 4 bases, leaving 13 bases between the germline ends. The CDR3 nucleotides are TGTGCCAGCTCCAGGGGCACAACTTACAATGAGCAGTTCTTC. Encoded protein: CASSRGTTYNEQFF.

This sequence joins TRBV9 and TRBJ1-4; D not certain. This CDR3 contains 15 residues. The germline gives CDR1 SGDLS, CDR2 YYNGEE. V was trimmed by 1 base and J by 4 bases, leaving 11 bases between them. In DNA, the CDR3 is TGTGCCAGCAGCGTATCGGGGAGAGTTAATGAAAAACTGTTTTTT. Translated: CASSVSGRVNEKLFF.

J is TRBJ1-6 and V is TRBV21-1; TRBD1, as called in the table, went unchecked against the DNA. TRBV21-1 is recorded as a pseudogene. The CDR3 has 17 amino acids. CDR3 in DNA: TGTGCCATCAACAAAATCCGGGACCAGGGGATGATATCACCCCTCCACTTT. This gives the protein CAINKIRDQGMISPLHF.

This chain uses TRBV19 with TRBJ1-1; the D is unclear. Germline assignment: CDR1 LNHDA and CDR2 SQIVND (reference sequence). This CDR3 contains 13 residues. The V end was cut by 5 bases, the J end by 2 bases, with 9 bases between. CDR3 nucleotide sequence: TGTGCCAGTAGTGAGGCGGTTAACACTGAAGCTTTCTTT. Translation gives CASSEAVNTEAFF. The full variable domain, rest sourced from reference TRBV19 and TRBJ1-1, is DGGITQSPKYLFRKEGQNVTLSCEQNLNHDAMYWYRQDPGQGLRLIYYSQIVNDFQKGDIAEGYSVSREKKESFPLTVTSAQKNPTAFYLCASSEAVNTEAFFGQGTRLTVV.

The J gene is TRBJ1-5, the V gene TRBV5-6, with TRBD1 matching 8 bases. The V gene end was trimmed by 3 bases and the J gene end by 8 bases; junction bases not matched to a gene: 4. Germline loops: CDR1 SGHDT, CDR2 YYEEEE. The CDR3 has 13 residues. The CDR3 protein is CASSSQGAKPQHF. The CDR3 nucleotides read TGTGCCAGCAGCTCCCAGGGGGCAAAGCCCCAGCATTTT.

This chain links TRBV4-1 with TRBJ2-3; D might be TRBD2 (5 bases). The ends were cut back, 1 base at V and 0 bases at J, with 11 bases in the middle. The CDR3 has 16 residues. Germline assignment: CDR1 MGHRA and CDR2 YSYEKL. CDR3: CASSQGSGSSTDTQYF. Written as DNA, the CDR3 is TGCGCCAGCAGCCAAGGGTCGGGGTCCAGCACAGATACGCAGTATTTT.